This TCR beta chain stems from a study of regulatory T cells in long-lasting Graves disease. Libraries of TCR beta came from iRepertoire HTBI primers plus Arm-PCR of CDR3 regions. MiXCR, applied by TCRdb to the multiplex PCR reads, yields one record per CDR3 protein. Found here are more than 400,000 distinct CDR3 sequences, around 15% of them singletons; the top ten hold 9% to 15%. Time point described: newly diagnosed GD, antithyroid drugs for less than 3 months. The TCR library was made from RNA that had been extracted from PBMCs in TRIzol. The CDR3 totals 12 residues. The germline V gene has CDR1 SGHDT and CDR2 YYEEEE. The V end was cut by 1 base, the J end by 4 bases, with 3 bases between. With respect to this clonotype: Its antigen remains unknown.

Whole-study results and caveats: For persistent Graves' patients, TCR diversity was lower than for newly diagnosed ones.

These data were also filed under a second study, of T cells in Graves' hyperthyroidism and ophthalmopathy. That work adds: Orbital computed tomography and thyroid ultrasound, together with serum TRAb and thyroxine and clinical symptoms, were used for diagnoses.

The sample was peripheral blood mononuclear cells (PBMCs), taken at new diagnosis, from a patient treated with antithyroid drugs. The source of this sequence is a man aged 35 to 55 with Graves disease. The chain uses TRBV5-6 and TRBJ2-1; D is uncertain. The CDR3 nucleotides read TGTGCCAGCAGCTTGATGTACAATGAGCAGTTCTTC. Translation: CASSLMYNEQFF.